This T cell receptor (beta chain) was recovered during a study of T-cell memory formation after mild COVID-19. Study outcomes and limitations: The appearance of some responding clones in pre-infection memory suggested that cross-reactive memory joined.

The CDR3 spans 16 residues. The germline CDR1 and CDR2 sequences are MNHEY and SVGAGI. V shed 6 bases and J 1 base; nucleotides not matched to a gene: 5. Each CDR3 protein gets one entry after TCRdb re-called the 5' RACE reads with MiXCR. This sample has approximately 570,000 distinct CDR3 sequences, with under 20% found just once. In the case of this clonotype: Its cognate antigen is unknown.

The J gene is TRBJ2-1, the V gene TRBV6-5; 11 nucleotides align to TRBD2. The receptor's source is an adult woman who had mild COVID-19 (a few samples of this study predate the infection). Cell type and time point are not known. Sample: PBMCs or a T cell subset sorted from them (not recorded which). CDR3 amino acids: CASSRRLAGSYNEQFF. In DNA, the CDR3 is TGTGCCAGCAGCCGAAGACTAGCGGGGTCCTACAATGAGCAGTTCTTC.